These T cell receptor beta chains were read from a single sample in a study of blood T cell repertoires in COVID-19. The table came from immunoSEQ multiplex PCR; TCRdb's copy has only in-frame clones and leaves some out. Here the sample spans 350,000 to 400,000 clones, 86% being singletons. Material: peripheral blood. These receptors all come from a woman in her fifties or sixties with COVID-19, enrolled during active disease. CDR3s include the opening cysteine and the closing phenylalanine or tryptophan. The D gene is left open where the match is weak. Clone size appears in some rows only: once, few, many, or a class for an expanded clone.

abundance	d_gene	v_gene	j_gene	len	CDR3aa	CDR3nt
.	.	TRBV28	TRBJ1-2	13	CASSLPPGNGYTF	TGTGCCAGCAGTTTACCTCCAGGAAATGGCTACACCTTC
.	TRBD2	TRBV9	TRBJ2-5	18	CASSGTSGGDVYQETQYF	TGTGCCAGCAGCGGGACTAGCGGGGGGGACGTCTACCAAGAGACCCAGTACTTC
.	TRBD2	TRBV3-1/TRBV3-2	TRBJ2-1	19	CASSQDLAGGPPRDNEQFF	TGTGCCAGCAGCCAGGACCTAGCGGGGGGGCCTCCTAGGGACAATGAGCAGTTCTTC
.	.	TRBV3-1/TRBV3-2	TRBJ1-2	13	CASRSTATYGYTF	TGTGCCAGCAGATCGACAGCGACCTATGGCTACACCTTC
few	.	TRBV7-9	TRBJ1-5	15	CASSLATGVNQPQHF	TGTGCCAGCAGCTTAGCGACAGGAGTCAATCAGCCCCAGCATTTT
.	TRBD1	TRBV11-3	TRBJ1-3	19	CASSGSGTGSTLPANTIYF	TGTGCCAGCAGCGGATCCGGGACAGGGTCAACTCTCCCCGCAAACACCATATATTTT
.	.	TRBV25-1	TRBJ1-5	13	CASSVNGGEPQHF	TGTGCCAGCAGTGTGAACGGGGGGGAGCCCCAGCATTTT
.	.	TRBV21-1	TRBJ2-3	18	CASSKEASGVTSTDTQYF	TGTGCCAGCAGCAAAGAGGCTAGCGGGGTCACTAGCACAGATACGCAGTATTTT
.	.	TRBV29-1	TRBJ2-6	14	CSVAVVSGANVLTF	TGCAGCGTTGCGGTAGTATCTGGGGCCAACGTCCTGACTTTC
once	TRBD1	TRBV7-8	TRBJ1-2	17	CASSSDYGQVINYGYTF	TGTGCCAGCAGCTCAGACTACGGACAGGTGATTAACTATGGCTACACCTTC
.	.	TRBV7-2	TRBJ1-6	15	CASSFSVTTDSPLHF	TGTGCCAGCAGCTTTTCGGTCACAACAGATTCACCCCTCCACTTT
.	.	TRBV7-2	TRBJ2-6	15	CASSLLAEGANVLTF	TGTGCCAGCAGCTTATTGGCGGAGGGGGCCAACGTCCTGACTTTC
once	.	TRBV6-5	TRBJ1-1	11	CASSRDREAFF	TGTGCCAGCAGCCGAGACAGAGAAGCTTTCTTT
.	.	TRBV2	TRBJ1-2	13	CASSEDLNYGYTF	TGTGCCAGCAGCGAGGACTTGAACTATGGCTACACCTTC
.	TRBD1	TRBV20-1	TRBJ1-5	15	CSASSGGEVNQPQHF	TGCAGTGCTAGTTCAGGGGGAGAGGTCAATCAGCCCCAGCATTTT
.	.	TRBV5-4	TRBJ1-4	16	CASSPDSRVGTGKLFF	TGTGCCAGCAGCCCAGACAGTCGAGTGGGAACGGGAAAACTGTTTTTT
.	.	TRBV11-2	TRBJ2-1	14	CASIPPEVYNEQFF	TGTGCCAGCATCCCTCCGGAGGTGTACAATGAGCAGTTCTTC
.	TRBD2	TRBV19	TRBJ2-2	16	CASSMLRGGNTGELFF	TGTGCCAGTAGTATGCTACGGGGGGGGAACACCGGGGAGCTGTTTTTT
once	TRBD1	TRBV7-9	TRBJ1-5	13	CASSTGGDQPQHF	TGTGCCAGCAGCACAGGGGGCGATCAGCCCCAGCATTTT
.	TRBD2	TRBV5-1	TRBJ2-7	18	CASSELAGGPQSVNEQYF	TGCGCCAGCAGCGAACTAGCGGGGGGACCACAAAGCGTGAACGAGCAGTACTTC
.	.	TRBV10-3	TRBJ1-5	12	CAISESRQPQHF	TGTGCCATCAGTGAGTCGCGTCAGCCCCAGCATTTT
.	.	TRBV3-1/TRBV3-2	TRBJ1-5	14	CASSQEGGEQPQHF	TGTGCCAGCAGCCAAGAAGGGGGTGAGCAGCCCCAGCATTTT
.	.	TRBV7-9	TRBJ1-2	12	CASSLNRDGYTF	TGTGCCAGCAGCTTAAACAGGGATGGCTACACCTTC
.	.	TRBV11-2	TRBJ1-1	17	CASSTQRLGILRAEAFF	TGTGCCAGCAGCACACAGCGGTTGGGGATATTAAGAGCTGAAGCTTTCTTT
.	.	TRBV19	TRBJ1-1	14	CASSIRGLNTEAFF	TGTGCCAGTAGTATACGCGGTCTGAACACTGAAGCTTTCTTT
.	.	TRBV11-3	TRBJ1-1	11	CASSVRGEAFF	TGTGCCAGCAGCGTGCGTGGTGAAGCTTTCTTT
once	TRBD1	TRBV4-2	TRBJ1-1	15	CASSQDTGEATEAFF	TGTGCCAGCAGCCAAGACACAGGGGAGGCCACTGAAGCTTTCTTT
.	TRBD1	TRBV10-3	TRBJ2-3	16	CAISELGQGVTDTQYF	TGTGCCATCAGTGAGCTGGGACAGGGGGTTACAGATACGCAGTATTTT
.	.	TRBV12-3/TRBV12-4	TRBJ2-5	13	CASSRGRQETQYF	TGTGCCAGCAGCCGCGGCCGCCAAGAGACCCAGTACTTC
.	.	TRBV7-2	TRBJ1-2	14	CASSQAGALYGYTF	TGTGCCAGCAGCCAGGCGGGCGCTCTCTATGGCTACACCTTC
.	TRBD1	TRBV5-4	TRBJ1-4	15	CASSTGGAGVEKLFF	TGTGCCAGCAGCACAGGGGGCGCGGGGGTTGAAAAACTGTTTTTT
.	TRBD1	TRBV5-4	TRBJ2-2	20	CASSPYRLRGRQTNTGELFF	TGTGCCAGCAGCCCATATCGTCTTAGGGGGCGTCAGACGAACACCGGGGAGCTGTTTTTT
.	.	TRBV5-4	TRBJ2-5	12	CASSFSQETQYF	TGTGCCAGCAGCTTTTCTCAAGAGACCCAGTACTTC
.	TRBD2	TRBV7-2	TRBJ2-5	16	CASSLGVGGFQETQYF	TGTGCCAGCAGCTTAGGTGTGGGGGGGTTCCAAGAGACCCAGTACTTC
few	.	TRBV5-1	TRBJ2-7	13	CASSSTSLGEQYF	TGCGCCAGCAGCTCGACTAGTTTGGGCGAGCAGTACTTC
.	TRBD1	TRBV5-1	TRBJ2-7	14	CASSFGTGTYEQYF	TGCGCCAGCAGCTTCGGGACAGGGACCTACGAGCAGTACTTC
few	TRBD1	TRBV30	TRBJ2-5	16	CAWSVGTGGIWETQYF	TGTGCCTGGAGTGTGGGGACAGGGGGCATTTGGGAGACCCAGTACTTC
.	.	TRBV1	TRBJ2-3	16	CTSRHLAGGQRDTQYF	TGCACCAGCAGACATTTAGCGGGGGGGCAGAGAGATACGCAGTATTTT
.	.	TRBV7-2	TRBJ2-7	14	CASSPQGTGYEQYF	TGTGCCAGCAGCCCACAGGGCACCGGCTACGAGCAGTACTTC
.	.	TRBV5-6	TRBJ1-1	11	CASSWGEGAFF	TGTGCCAGCAGCTGGGGAGAAGGGGCTTTCTTT
.	.	TRBV7-9	TRBJ2-1	12	CASSYTYNEQFF	TGTGCCAGCAGCTATACCTACAATGAGCAGTTCTTC